The rows below give T cell receptor beta chains drawn from one sample of a study of T cells in localized non-small cell lung cancer. Here immunoSEQ multiplex PCR was the method, and the copy in TCRdb shows in-frame clones only, minus some. Seen here are approximately 30,000 clones, 85% to 90% observed once, and the top ten hold under 5.5%. The sample in question was peripheral blood, obtained before any cancer treatment. These receptors all stem from a woman aged 40-69 years with stage I lung adenocarcinoma. The CDR3 runs from the conserved cysteine through the conserved F or W. The D gene is left open where the match is weak. Some rows have no size entry. The others give once, few or many, or a class for an expanded clone.

D: TRBD2; J: TRBJ2-3; V: TRBV6-6; size: NA; DNA: TGTGCCAGCAGCCGCCTAGCGGGGGGCACAGATACGCAGTATTTT; CDR3: CASSRLAGGTDTQYF
D: TRBD1; J: TRBJ2-1; V: TRBV19; size: NA; DNA: TGTGCCAGTCACCTCGCTGGACAGGGTTCCTACAATGAGCAGTTCTTC; CDR3: CASHLAGQGSYNEQFF
D: TRBD1; J: TRBJ1-2; V: TRBV7-2; size: NA; DNA: TGTGCCAGCAGCCTAGACAGGGAATACTATGGCTACACCTTC; CDR3: CASSLDREYYGYTF
D: TRBD2; J: TRBJ2-3; V: TRBV7-7; size: NA; DNA: TGTGCCAGCAGTCCACTAGCGGGGGATACGCAGTATTTT; CDR3: CASSPLAGDTQYF
D: NA; J: TRBJ2-5; V: TRBV9; size: NA; DNA: TGTGCCAGCAGCGTAGGACAGGCCGAAGAGACCCAGTACTTC; CDR3: CASSVGQAEETQYF
D: TRBD1; J: TRBJ2-1; V: TRBV6-6; size: once; DNA: TGTGCCAGCACCTCATCGCCGGGACAGGGGATTGGAGAGTTCTTC; CDR3: CASTSSPGQGIGEFF
D: NA; J: TRBJ2-1; V: TRBV7-3; size: NA; DNA: TGTGCCAGCAGCTTGGGAGTAGGCCCCTACAATGAGCAGTTCTTC; CDR3: CASSLGVGPYNEQFF
D: TRBD2; J: TRBJ2-3; V: TRBV18; size: NA; DNA: TGTGCCAGCTCACCGGAATTGGGACTAGCTACAGATACGCAGTATTTT; CDR3: CASSPELGLATDTQYF
D: TRBD1; J: TRBJ1-2; V: TRBV10-1; size: NA; DNA: TGCGCCAGCAGTGCAACTCGGGACAGTCTTTATTTCTACACCTTC; CDR3: CASSATRDSLYFYTF
D: NA; J: TRBJ2-7; V: TRBV5-1; size: NA; DNA: TGCGCCAGCACCGGTAGTTTGGACAGTCGGGAGCAGTACTTC; CDR3: CASTGSLDSREQYF
D: NA; J: TRBJ1-2; V: TRBV7-2; size: once; DNA: TGTGCCAGCAGCTCCACGGGTTTCTCTGGCTACACCTTC; CDR3: CASSSTGFSGYTF
D: TRBD1; J: TRBJ1-1; V: TRBV7-2; size: NA; DNA: TGTGCCAGCAGCTTAGGACAGGGGGGTGGTGAAGCTTTCTTT; CDR3: CASSLGQGGGEAFF
D: TRBD1; J: TRBJ1-1; V: TRBV11-2; size: NA; DNA: TGTGCCAGCAGCTTAGCGGACAGGGGGAACACTGAAGCTTTCTTT; CDR3: CASSLADRGNTEAFF
D: NA; J: TRBJ2-1; V: TRBV5-4; size: NA; DNA: TGTGCCAGCAGCTTAGCCTACAATGAGCAGTTCTTC; CDR3: CASSLAYNEQFF
D: NA; J: TRBJ1-4; V: TRBV6-5; size: NA; DNA: TGTGCCAGCAGGAGGGGGGCGGGTGAAAAACTGTTTTTT; CDR3: CASRRGAGEKLFF
D: TRBD1; J: TRBJ1-1; V: TRBV2; size: NA; DNA: TGTGCCAGCTTAGCCAGGGGGGGATACACTGAAGCTTTCTTT; CDR3: CASLARGGYTEAFF
D: TRBD1; J: TRBJ1-4; V: TRBV5-4; size: NA; DNA: TGTGCCAGCAGCTTGACCGGGACAGATAATGAAAAACTGTTTTTT; CDR3: CASSLTGTDNEKLFF
D: NA; J: TRBJ2-7; V: TRBV29-1; size: few; DNA: TGCAGCGTTGAAGATGGGGCAGAGTCCTACGAGCAGTACTTC; CDR3: CSVEDGAESYEQYF
D: TRBD1; J: TRBJ2-7; V: TRBV5-1; size: NA; DNA: TGCGCCAGCAGCTTGGGGGACAGGTCAAGCTCCTACGAGCAGTACTTC; CDR3: CASSLGDRSSSYEQYF
D: TRBD1; J: TRBJ1-6; V: TRBV28; size: NA; DNA: TGTGCCAGCAGTCCCAGGGGGGGAGTCCTTAATTCACCCCTCCACTTT; CDR3: CASSPRGGVLNSPLHF
D: TRBD1; J: TRBJ1-6; V: TRBV29-1; size: NA; DNA: TGCAGCGTCCGACAGGGTAGCAATTCACCCCTCCACTTT; CDR3: CSVRQGSNSPLHF
D: TRBD1; J: TRBJ1-4; V: TRBV15; size: NA; DNA: TGTGCCACCAGCAAGGACAGGGGAGTAGAAAAACTGTTTTTT; CDR3: CATSKDRGVEKLFF
D: TRBD1; J: TRBJ1-6; V: TRBV4-1; size: few; DNA: TGCGCCAGCAGCCCCAAGTCGACAGGGCCCTATAATTCACCCCTCCACTTT; CDR3: CASSPKSTGPYNSPLHF
D: NA; J: TRBJ1-2; V: TRBV7-9; size: NA; DNA: TGTGCCAGCAGCTTAGCGAACATTGACCGCTATGGCTACACCTTC; CDR3: CASSLANIDRYGYTF
D: NA; J: TRBJ2-7; V: TRBV5-1; size: NA; DNA: TGCGCCAGCAGCTTGGCCGGGACCCCCAGATTCAACGAGCAGTACTTC; CDR3: CASSLAGTPRFNEQYF
D: NA; J: TRBJ2-2; V: TRBV9; size: NA; DNA: TGTGCCAGCAGCCCAGACACCGGGGAGCTGTTTTTT; CDR3: CASSPDTGELFF
D: NA; J: TRBJ2-6; V: TRBV19; size: NA; DNA: TGTGCCAGTAGTGCCCGGACAGCCCCTGGCTCTGGGGCCAACGTCCTGACTTTC; CDR3: CASSARTAPGSGANVLTF
D: NA; J: TRBJ2-1; V: TRBV7-3; size: NA; DNA: TGTGCCAGCAGCCCCTCCTCCGGGAACAATGAGCAGTTCTTC; CDR3: CASSPSSGNNEQFF